Detailed here is one T cell receptor (beta chain). The sample originates from a study of blood T cell repertoires in COVID-19. Study-level information: The United States, Italy and Spain supplied acute and convalescent COVID-19 samples. The cDNA or gDNA used as material had been derived from T cells, B-cell-depleted T cells, or PBMCs.

CDR1 is MDHEN and CDR2 is SYDVKM in the germline V gene. V shed 6 bases, J shed 5 bases, and the junction held 4 bases outside the gene matches. CDR3 length: 15 residues. Produced via immunoSEQ multiplex PCR; TCRdb's table is partial and in-frame only. Here the sample spans roughly 90,000 clones, approximately 88% being singletons. The TCR was taken from a woman aged 80 or over with active or convalescent COVID-19. The chain uses TRBV28 and TRBJ2-1; TRBD2 aligns across 13 bases. Sequencing was performed on peripheral blood. This CDR3 reads CASRRTSGSHNEQFF. CDR3 coding DNA: TGTGCCAGCAGGAGGACTAGCGGGAGTCACAATGAGCAGTTCTTC.